The source of this TCR beta chain is a study of beta chain features in type 1 diabetes. The junction had 2 bases not matched to a gene; V was cut back by 2 bases and J by 2 bases. The CDR3 extends over 14 amino acids. The germline V gene encodes CDR1 GTSNPN and CDR2 SVGIG (reference sequence). In this sample, this clone turned up a few times. Its specificity is not known. Notes on the study in general: Patients with type 1 diabetes showed fewer VDJ junction insertions and more deletions. All four CD4+ subsets from Type 1 diabetes patients carried moderately but significantly shorter TCRB CDR3s.

Reverse transcribing all isolated RNA meant expressed TCRB transcripts were sequenced. Assay used: immunoSEQ multiplex PCR; TCRdb lists only in-frame clones, some missing. In the table there are about 270,000 clones, roughly an eighth of which are singletons. The clonotype comes from a man aged 25-40 years with type 1 diabetes. The sample comprised naive CD4+ T cells from blood. This chain joins TRBV30 and TRBJ1-5; TRBD1 aligns across 8 bases. As DNA, the CDR3 is TGTGCCTGGAGTATGGACAGGGGCAATCAGCCCCAGCATTTT. The encoded protein is CAWSMDRGNQPQHF.